This TCR beta chain was sequenced during a study of blood T cells in healthy people across ages. Whole-study results and caveats: Comparison with aged donors showed that long-lived donors had more naive CD4+ cells and higher diversity. From one million sequenced T cells, diversity estimates were lower bounds.

The germline CDR1 and CDR2 sequences are KGHDR and SFDVKD. Trimming removed 3 bases from V and 2 bases from J, with 19 bases in between. This CDR3 is 17 amino acids long. This clonotype appeared a few times. Antigen unknown. A J-beta primer mix and a sample-barcoded 5' primer were used in a second PCR of about 7 to 11 cycles. TCRdb used MiXCR to reprocess the 5' RACE reads, holding one entry per CDR3 protein. The sample lists about 780,000 distinct CDR3 sequences, approximately 67% occurring once. Peripheral blood from each donor was collected in a volume of 8 to 10 milliliters. J is TRBJ2-7 and V is TRBV24-1; no reliable D call. The clonotype originates from a man aged 25-40 years in good health. Material for sequencing was blood. The CDR3 bases are TGTGCCACCAGTGATCAACCCCGGGCCGGAGCCCCCTACGAGCAGTACTTC. Its protein product is CATSDQPRAGAPYEQYF.